The 30 T cell receptor beta chains below were found in one sample sequenced in a study of blood T cell repertoires in COVID-19. The repertoire was sequenced with immunoSEQ multiplex PCR; TCRdb's copy has only in-frame clones and lacks some. The sample includes 40,000 to 50,000 clones, over 85% of them seen just once. The material sequenced was peripheral blood. Receptors originate from a man aged 65 to 85 with active COVID-19.

This chain links TRBV2 with TRBJ2-7; possible D gene TRBD2, 6 bases. Germline CDR1 is SNHLY and CDR2 is FYNNEI. This CDR3 contains 12 residues. The germline V and J ends were trimmed by 5 bases and 6 bases, with 11 bases remaining between them. The CDR3 loop is CASSLAQGEQYF. DNA for the CDR3: TGTGCCAGCAGTCTAGCGCAAGGCGAGCAGTACTTC. The whole variable domain, filled in from reference TRBV2 and TRBJ2-7, reads EPEVTQTPSHQVTQMGQEVILRCVPISNHLYFYWYRQILGQKVEFLVSFYNNEISEKSEIFDDQFSVERPDGSNFTLKIRSTKLEDSAMYFCASSLAQGEQYFGPGTRLTVT.

The chain has TRBV19 and TRBJ2-3; 9 bases align to TRBD2. Germline V gene lookup returns CDR1 LNHDA and CDR2 SQIVND (reference sequence). After removal of 0 bases from V and 3 bases from J, the junction contained 13 bases not matched to a gene. The CDR3 totals 19 residues. CDR3 residues: CASSIDPPTLAGKTDTQYF. CDR3 bases: TGTGCCAGTAGTATAGATCCCCCAACCCTAGCGGGGAAAACAGATACGCAGTATTTT.

J is TRBJ2-7 and V is TRBV30, with D tentatively TRBD2 (6 bases). Germline CDR1 is GTSNPN and CDR2 is SVGIG (reference sequence). V lost 6 bases and J lost 0, with 18 bases in between. The CDR3 runs 15 residues. This CDR3 reads CACYGLRGPSYEQYF. In DNA, the CDR3 is TGTGCCTGCTACGGCCTGCGGGGCCCCTCCTACGAGCAGTACTTC. Based on the CDR3 plus reference TRBV30 and TRBJ2-7, the full variable domain is SQTIHQWPATLVQPVGSPLSLECTVEGTSNPNLYWYRQAAGRGLQLLFYSVGIGQISSEVPQNLSASRPQDRQFILSSKKLLLSDSGFYLCACYGLRGPSYEQYFGPGTRLTVT.

This chain uses TRBV28 with TRBJ1-5; TRBD1 matches at 8 bases. There are 16 residues in the CDR3. Losses at the gene ends were 2 bases for V and 6 bases for J; bases not matched to a gene: 9. Germline V gene data show CDR1 as MDHEN and CDR2 as SYDVKM. The DNA of the CDR3 is TGTGCCAGCAGTTTAACTGGCAGGGGGCGCGGTCAGCCCCAGCATTTT. Translation gives CASSLTGRGRGQPQHF. Based on the CDR3 plus reference TRBV28 and TRBJ1-5, the full variable domain is DVKVTQSSRYLVKRTGEKVFLECVQDMDHENMFWYRQDPGLGLRLIYFSYDVKMKEKGDIPEGYSVSREKKERFSLILESASTNQTSMYLCASSLTGRGRGQPQHFGDGTRLSIL.

The count of this clone is one. The chain links TRBV7-2 to TRBJ1-3; maybe TRBD1 (5 bases). The CDR3 has 14 amino acids. CDR1 is SGHTA and CDR2 is FQGNSA in the germline V gene. The V and J ends lost 8 bases and 4 bases respectively, with 15 bases between them. The DNA of the CDR3 is TGTGCCAGCGGAAACGGGGCGGGAGGAAACACCATATATTTT. This sequence encodes CASGNGAGGNTIYF.

This sequence joins TRBV5-1 and TRBJ2-7, with a tentative D call TRBD2 (5 bases). From germline, CDR1 is SGHRS and CDR2 YFSETQ. Trimming left V 0 bases short and J 3 bases short, with 16 bases between. The CDR3 loop spans 16 amino acids. CDR3: CASSLAPSTRGYEQYF. The CDR3 DNA reads TGCGCCAGCAGCTTGGCCCCCAGCACCCGGGGCTACGAGCAGTACTTC. The full variable domain, completed using reference TRBV5-1 and TRBJ2-7, is KAGVTQTPRYLIKTRGQQVTLSCSPISGHRSVSWYQQTPGQGLQFLFEYFSETQRNKGNFPGRFSGRQFSNSRSEMNVSTLELGDSALYLCASSLAPSTRGYEQYFGPGTRLTVT.

CDR3 amino acids: CASSLGQPNEKLFF. The CDR3, as DNA: TGCGCCAGCAGCTTGGGACAGCCTAATGAAAAACTGTTTTTT. This chain connects TRBV5-1 to TRBJ1-4; D is possibly TRBD1 (5 bases). V lost 0 bases to trimming and J lost 3 bases, with 6 bases between them. The CDR3 loop spans 14 amino acids. CDR1 and CDR2 (germline): SGHRS, YFSETQ.

The chain combines TRBV27 with TRBJ2-3; no clear D gene. Per the germline V gene, CDR1 is MNHEY and CDR2 is SMNVEV (reference sequence). The CDR3 has 13 residues. V lost 2 bases and J 2 bases, leaving 5 bases between the germline ends. The CDR3: CASSLMATDTQYF. The DNA of the CDR3 is TGTGCCAGCAGTTTAATGGCCACAGATACGCAGTATTTT.

V gene TRBV5-1 combines with J gene TRBJ2-7; D possibly corresponds to TRBD2 (5 bases). V was trimmed by 4 bases and J by 1 base, leaving 12 bases between them. Germline assignment: CDR1 SGHRS and CDR2 YFSETQ. There are 14 residues in the CDR3. Here the CDR3 reads CASSPGIISYEQYF. CDR3 bases: TGCGCCAGCAGCCCGGGAATTATATCCTACGAGCAGTACTTC.

This clone was picked up one time. V usage is TRBV16 and J usage is TRBJ2-7; D not resolved. Germline V gene lookup returns CDR1 KGHSY and CDR2 FQNENV. The V and J ends lost 2 bases and 3 bases respectively, with 8 bases between them. The CDR3 totals 13 residues. For the CDR3, the DNA is TGTGCCAGCAGCCAAGAGCCTCTCTACGAGCAGTACTTC. Protein product: CASSQEPLYEQYF.

The rearrangement joins TRBV24-1 to TRBJ2-1; 9 bases map to TRBD2. The CDR3 is made up of 16 amino acids. Losses at the gene ends were 1 base for V and 7 bases for J; bases not matched to a gene: 7. Germline CDR1 and CDR2: KGHDR and SFDVKD. The CDR3 is CATSDLAGTSLNEQFF. DNA for the CDR3: TGTGCCACCAGTGATTTAGCTGGGACTAGCTTGAATGAGCAGTTCTTC.

The genes are TRBV6-5 and TRBJ2-2; no clear D. This CDR3 is 14 amino acids long. The V gene lost 0 bases and the J gene lost 6 bases, with 8 bases spanning the gap. In germline, CDR1 is MNHEY, CDR2 SVGAGI. The CDR3 DNA reads as TGTGCCAGCAGTTACTCTGGAGACCCCGGGGAGCTGTTTTTT. Translated, it gives CASSYSGDPGELFF.

The CDR3 DNA follows: TGTGCCAGCAGTTACGGGGGGACAGGGGGGAAGGGCGAGCAGTACTTC. It specifies CASSYGGTGGKGEQYF. The V and J genes are TRBV6-5 and TRBJ2-7, with 11 bases lining up with TRBD1. The CDR3 is 16 amino acids. Germline CDR1 is MNHEY and CDR2 is SVGAGI. V dropped 2 bases and J dropped 6; count of bases not matched to a gene: 9.

The J gene is TRBJ2-5, the V gene TRBV7-6, with D possibly TRBD2 on 5 matching bases. Trimming left V 5 bases short and J 1 base short, with 11 bases between. The germline V gene encodes CDR1 SGHVS and CDR2 FNYEAQ. This CDR3 contains 14 residues. The CDR3 coding sequence is TGTGCCAGCAGCCCCGGGAACCTCCAAGAGACCCAGTACTTC. The encoded protein is CASSPGNLQETQYF.

The rearrangement links TRBV5-4 to TRBJ2-7, with 10 bases lining up with TRBD1. Germline V gene sequence: CDR1 SGHNT, CDR2 YYREEE (reference sequence). The CDR3 sequence is 13 residues long. J lost 6 bases, V lost 5 bases, and 5 bases had no gene match. CDR3: CASSFDRGLEQYF. The DNA for the CDR3 is TGTGCCAGCAGTTTCGACAGGGGGCTCGAGCAGTACTTC.

The J gene is TRBJ1-5, the V gene TRBV4-3; TRBD1 might be the D (6 bases). The CDR3 contains 15 residues. Trimming shortened V by 2 bases and J by 6 bases, and 14 bases separated the two germline ends. Germline V gene data show CDR1 as LGHNA and CDR2 as YSLEER. The DNA of the CDR3 is TGCGCCAGCAGCCAAAGACTGGGCAGGGGTCAGCCCCAGCATTTT. It codes for CASSQRLGRGQPQHF.

The J gene is TRBJ2-1, the V gene TRBV7-8; a weak D match, TRBD2 (5 bases). The length of the CDR3 is 13 residues. Germline CDR1 and CDR2: SGHVS and FQNEAQ. Trimming removed 5 bases at V and 2 bases at J, with 7 bases between. CDR3 amino acids: CASSRRTYNEQFF. The DNA of the CDR3 is TGTGCCAGCAGCCGGAGGACCTACAATGAGCAGTTCTTC.

This chain uses TRBV4-2 with TRBJ1-5; 10 nucleotides agree with TRBD1. Germline V CDR1 and CDR2: LGHNA, YNFKEQ. V lost 1 base and J lost 9; bases outside the gene matches: 6. CDR3 length equals 15 residues. The CDR3 nucleotides are TGTGCCAGCAGCCAAGGACAGGGGGCCGCCCGGCCCCAGCATTTT. It encodes CASSQGQGAARPQHF.

The chain combines TRBV5-1 with TRBJ1-5, with a possible D match to TRBD1 (5 bases). The CDR3 extends over 16 amino acids. Germline loops: CDR1 SGHRS, CDR2 YFSETQ. Trimming stripped 0 bases from V and 2 bases from J, with 12 bases between. This CDR3 is CASSLVPGSGNQPQHF. CDR3 nucleotides: TGCGCCAGCAGCTTGGTCCCAGGGTCAGGCAATCAGCCCCAGCATTTT.

The V gene is TRBV7-6, the J gene TRBJ2-5; weak D call: TRBD2 (6 bases). Per the germline V gene, CDR1 is SGHVS and CDR2 is FNYEAQ. The CDR3 loop spans 16 amino acids. V lost 8 bases and J 5 bases, leaving 24 bases between the germline ends. The CDR3 nucleotides are TGTGCCAGCGGAGGGTTCTTAATTCATGGGAGGGAGACCCAGTACTTC. It encodes CASGGFLIHGRETQYF.

This sequence joins TRBV6-1 and TRBJ1-3; D perhaps matches TRBD1 (6 bases). The CDR3 is 17 amino acids. The germline gives CDR1 MNHNS, CDR2 SASEGT. V lost 4 bases and J lost 1, with 17 bases in between. CDR3 bases: TGTGCCAGCAGTGGGAGAGGATACAGGGAGTCTGGAAACACCATATATTTT. This sequence encodes CASSGRGYRESGNTIYF.

This chain uses TRBV18 with TRBJ2-5; TRBD2 agrees at 10 bases. Trimming removed 2 bases from V and 6 bases from J; junction bases left unmatched: 9. The CDR3 runs 16 residues. CDR1 and CDR2 from the germline V gene are KGHSH and LQKENI. The CDR3 protein is CASSPTLAGVGKTQYF. CDR3 coding DNA: TGTGCCAGCTCACCAACCCTAGCGGGAGTAGGGAAGACCCAGTACTTC.

This chain connects TRBV4-2 to TRBJ2-1; 7 bases agree with TRBD2. Germline trimming cut 0 bases from V and 6 bases from J; bases unmatched to any gene: 5. CDR3 length equals 15 residues. Germline loops: CDR1 LGHNA, CDR2 YNFKEQ. The CDR3 here is CASSQDGAGSNEQFF. CDR3 DNA: TGTGCCAGCAGCCAAGACGGAGCGGGGAGCAATGAGCAGTTCTTC.

The chain links TRBV7-3 to TRBJ2-2, with a possible D match to TRBD2 (6 bases). CDR3 size: 15 residues. Germline assignment: CDR1 SGHTA and CDR2 FQGTGA. V was shortened by 5 bases and J by 10 bases, with 20 bases between the two germline ends. Here the CDR3 reads CASSPPGVRASELFF. CDR3 DNA sequence: TGTGCCAGCAGCCCTCCGGGGGTAAGGGCGTCGGAGCTGTTTTTT.

The chain links TRBV5-1 to TRBJ2-1; the match to TRBD2 covers 12 bases. After removal of 1 base from V and 8 bases from J, the junction contained 10 bases not matched to a gene. The CDR3 has 17 amino acids. Germline V gene sequence: CDR1 SGHRS, CDR2 YFSETQ. In DNA form, the CDR3 reads TGCGCCAGCAGCTTGTTCCAGACTAGCGGGAGTATCGATGAGCAGTTCTTC. Translation: CASSLFQTSGSIDEQFF.

The V and J genes are TRBV30 and TRBJ2-1, with 10 nucleotides matching TRBD1. V gave up 1 base and J gave up 3 bases; unmatched junction bases: 3. This CDR3 is built from 15 residues. Germline V gene data show CDR1 as GTSNPN and CDR2 as SVGIG (reference sequence). As DNA, the CDR3 is TGTGCCTGGAGTGGGGGACAGGGGTTCTACAATGAGCAGTTCTTC. It translates to CAWSGGQGFYNEQFF.

This chain connects TRBV30 to TRBJ2-2; the D gene is possibly TRBD2 (6 bases). This CDR3 region has 16 residues. V lost 2 bases and J lost 6, with 19 bases in between. From germline, CDR1 is GTSNPN and CDR2 SVGIG (reference sequence). The CDR3 here is CAWSMGRLAKAGELFF. CDR3 nucleotide sequence: TGTGCCTGGAGTATGGGCCGTCTAGCGAAGGCCGGGGAGCTGTTTTTT.

This clone was detected once. The gene calls are TRBV5-6 and TRBJ1-5; D is unclear. Germline lookup yields CDR1 SGHDT and CDR2 YYEEEE. Trimming stripped 3 bases from V and 6 bases from J, with 13 bases between. The CDR3 length is 14 residues. The CDR3 loop is CASSSGKGSQPQHF. CDR3 coding DNA: TGTGCCAGCAGCTCGGGGAAAGGGTCTCAGCCCCAGCATTTT.

CDR3 loop: CASSRIGGSATDTQYF. The CDR3 region has the DNA TGTGCCAGCAGCCGCATCGGCGGGAGTGCCACAGATACGCAGTATTTT. The chain links TRBV7-3 to TRBJ2-3, with 7 bases lining up with TRBD2. Trimming cost V 5 bases and J 2 bases; bases outside gene matches: 10. This CDR3 is 16 amino acids long. Germline CDR1 and CDR2: SGHTA and FQGTGA.

The chain couples TRBV6-6 to TRBJ1-6, with 7 bases aligning to TRBD1. CDR1 is MNHNY, CDR2 SVGAGI, per germline (reference sequence). Trimming cost V 7 bases and J 6 bases; bases outside gene matches: 9. The CDR3 has 15 amino acids. The CDR3 spells CASNTNRGFNSPLHF. The CDR3 DNA reads TGTGCCAGCAATACAAACAGGGGATTTAATTCACCCCTCCACTTT.